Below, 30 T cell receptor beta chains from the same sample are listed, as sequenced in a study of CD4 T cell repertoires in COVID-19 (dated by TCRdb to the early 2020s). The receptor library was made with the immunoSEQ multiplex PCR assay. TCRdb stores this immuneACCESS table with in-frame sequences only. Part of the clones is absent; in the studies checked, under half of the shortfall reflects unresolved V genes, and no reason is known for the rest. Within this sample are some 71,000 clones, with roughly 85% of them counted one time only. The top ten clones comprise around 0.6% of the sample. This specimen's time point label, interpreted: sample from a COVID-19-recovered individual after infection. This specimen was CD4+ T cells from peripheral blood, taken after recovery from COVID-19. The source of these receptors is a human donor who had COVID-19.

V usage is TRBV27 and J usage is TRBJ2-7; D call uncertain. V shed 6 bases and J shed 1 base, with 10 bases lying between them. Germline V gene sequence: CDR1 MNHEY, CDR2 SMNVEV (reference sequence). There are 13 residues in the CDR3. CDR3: CASSHDPSYEQYF. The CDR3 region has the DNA TGTGCCAGCAGCCACGACCCGTCCTACGAGCAGTACTTC.

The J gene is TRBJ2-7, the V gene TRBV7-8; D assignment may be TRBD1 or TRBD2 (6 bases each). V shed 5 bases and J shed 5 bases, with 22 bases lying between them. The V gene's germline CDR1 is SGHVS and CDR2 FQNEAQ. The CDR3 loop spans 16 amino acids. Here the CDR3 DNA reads TGTGCCAGCAGCCTTACGGGGGCAGCCGTTGCCCACGAGCAGTACTTC. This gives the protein CASSLTGAAVAHEQYF.

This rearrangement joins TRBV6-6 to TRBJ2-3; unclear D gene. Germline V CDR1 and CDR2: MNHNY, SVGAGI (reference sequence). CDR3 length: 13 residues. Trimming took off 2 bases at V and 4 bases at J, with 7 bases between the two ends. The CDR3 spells CASSYPDSDTQYF. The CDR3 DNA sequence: TGTGCCAGCAGTTACCCCGATTCAGATACGCAGTATTTT.

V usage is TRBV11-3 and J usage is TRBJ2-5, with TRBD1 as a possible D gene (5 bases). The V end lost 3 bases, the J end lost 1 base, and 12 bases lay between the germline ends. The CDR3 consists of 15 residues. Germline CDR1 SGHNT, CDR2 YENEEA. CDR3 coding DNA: TGTGCCAGCAGCTTGGGTGGGGCGGCCCAAGAGACCCAGTACTTC. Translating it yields CASSLGGAAQETQYF.

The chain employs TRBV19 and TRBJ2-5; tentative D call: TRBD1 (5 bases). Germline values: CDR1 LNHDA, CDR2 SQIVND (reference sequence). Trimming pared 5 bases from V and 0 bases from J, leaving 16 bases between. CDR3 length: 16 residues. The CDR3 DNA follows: TGTGCCAGTAGTTCAGGACAAGCTTCGTACCAAGAGACCCAGTACTTC. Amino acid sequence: CASSSGQASYQETQYF.

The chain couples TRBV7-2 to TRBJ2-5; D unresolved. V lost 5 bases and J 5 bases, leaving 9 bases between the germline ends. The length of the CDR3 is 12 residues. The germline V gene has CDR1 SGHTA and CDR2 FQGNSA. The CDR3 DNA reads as TGTGCCAGCAGCATACTAAGGGAGACCCAGTACTTC. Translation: CASSILRETQYF. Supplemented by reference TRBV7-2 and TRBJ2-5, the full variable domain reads GAGVSQSPSNKVTEKGKDVELRCDPISGHTALYWYRQSLGQGLEFLIYFQGNSAPDKSGLPSDRFSAERTGGSVSTLTIQRTQQEDSAVYLCASSILRETQYFGPGTRLLVL.

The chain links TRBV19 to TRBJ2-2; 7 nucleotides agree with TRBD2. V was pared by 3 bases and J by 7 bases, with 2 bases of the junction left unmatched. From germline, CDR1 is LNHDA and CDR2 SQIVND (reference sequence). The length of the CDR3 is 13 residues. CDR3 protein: CASSMGGIGELFF. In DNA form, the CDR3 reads TGTGCCAGTAGTATGGGGGGGATCGGGGAGCTGTTTTTT.

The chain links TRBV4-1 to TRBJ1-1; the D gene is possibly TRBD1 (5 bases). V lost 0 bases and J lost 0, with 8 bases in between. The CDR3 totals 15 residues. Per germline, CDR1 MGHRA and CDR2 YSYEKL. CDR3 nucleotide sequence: TGCGCCAGCAGCCAAGAAGGGACCATGAACACTGAAGCTTTCTTT. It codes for CASSQEGTMNTEAFF.

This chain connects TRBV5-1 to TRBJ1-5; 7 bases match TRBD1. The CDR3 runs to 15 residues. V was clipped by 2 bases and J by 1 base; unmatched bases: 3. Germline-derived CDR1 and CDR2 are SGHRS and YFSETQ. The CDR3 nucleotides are TGCGCCAGCAGCTTAACGGGACAGAGCAATCAGCCCCAGCATTTT. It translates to CASSLTGQSNQPQHF.

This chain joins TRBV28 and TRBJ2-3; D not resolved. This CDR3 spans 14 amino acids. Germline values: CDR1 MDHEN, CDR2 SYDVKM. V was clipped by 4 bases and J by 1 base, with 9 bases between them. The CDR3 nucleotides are TGTGCCAGCAGTTCCCCGTCCCGCACAGATACGCAGTATTTT. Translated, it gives CASSSPSRTDTQYF. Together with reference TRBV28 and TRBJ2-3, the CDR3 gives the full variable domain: DVKVTQSSRYLVKRTGEKVFLECVQDMDHENMFWYRQDPGLGLRLIYFSYDVKMKEKGDIPEGYSVSREKKERFSLILESASTNQTSMYLCASSSPSRTDTQYFGPGTRLTVL.

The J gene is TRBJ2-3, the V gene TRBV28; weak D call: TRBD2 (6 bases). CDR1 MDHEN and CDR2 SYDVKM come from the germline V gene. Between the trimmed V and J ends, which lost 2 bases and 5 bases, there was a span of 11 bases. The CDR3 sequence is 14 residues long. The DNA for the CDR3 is TGTGCCAGCAGTTTAGGAGGGGCTCAAGATACGCAGTATTTT. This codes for CASSLGGAQDTQYF.

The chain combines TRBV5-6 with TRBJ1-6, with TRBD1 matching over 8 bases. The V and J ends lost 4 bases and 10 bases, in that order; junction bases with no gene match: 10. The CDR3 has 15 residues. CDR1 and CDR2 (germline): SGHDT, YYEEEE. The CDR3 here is CASSAYRGIRSPLHF. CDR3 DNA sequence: TGTGCCAGCAGCGCCTACAGGGGGATCAGGTCACCCCTCCACTTT.

DNA for the CDR3: TGTGCCAGTAGCCCTCCGGGCCTGCGTGGGACAGATACGCAGTATTTT. Its protein product is CASSPPGLRGTDTQYF. This chain joins TRBV19 and TRBJ2-3; D gene uncertain. CDR1 LNHDA and CDR2 SQIVND come from the germline V gene (reference sequence). V shed 6 bases and J shed 3 bases, with 19 bases lying between them. This CDR3 spans 16 amino acids.

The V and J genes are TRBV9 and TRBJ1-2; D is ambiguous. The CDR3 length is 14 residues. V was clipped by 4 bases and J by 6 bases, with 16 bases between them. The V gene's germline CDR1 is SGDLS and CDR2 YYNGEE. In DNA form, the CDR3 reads TGTGCCAGCAGCTCCGTGGGTGGGCAGGATGGCTACACCTTC. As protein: CASSSVGGQDGYTF. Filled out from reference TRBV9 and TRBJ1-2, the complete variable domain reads DSGVTQTPKHLITATGQRVTLRCSPRSGDLSVYWYQQSLDQGLQFLIQYYNGEERAKGNILERFSAQQFPDLHSELNLSSLELGDSALYFCASSSVGGQDGYTFGSGTRLTVV.

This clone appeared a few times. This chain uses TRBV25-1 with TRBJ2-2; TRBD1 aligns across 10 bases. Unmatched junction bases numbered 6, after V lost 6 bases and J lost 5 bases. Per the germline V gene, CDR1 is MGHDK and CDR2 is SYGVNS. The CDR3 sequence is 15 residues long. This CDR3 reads CASSRTGGGTGELFF. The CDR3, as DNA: TGTGCCAGCAGCCGGACAGGGGGAGGAACCGGGGAGCTGTTTTTT. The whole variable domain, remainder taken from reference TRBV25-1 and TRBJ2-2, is EADIYQTPRYLVIGTGKKITLECSQTMGHDKMYWYQQDPGMELHLIHYSYGVNSTEKGDLSSESTVSRIRTEHFPLTLESARPSHTSQYLCASSRTGGGTGELFFGEGSRLTVL.

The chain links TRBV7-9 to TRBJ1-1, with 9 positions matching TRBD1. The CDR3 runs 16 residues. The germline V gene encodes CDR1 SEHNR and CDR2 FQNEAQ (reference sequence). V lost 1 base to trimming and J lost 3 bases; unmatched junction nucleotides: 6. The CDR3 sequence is CASSLGRGTGYTEAFF. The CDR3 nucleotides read TGTGCCAGCAGCTTAGGCCGGGGGACAGGGTACACTGAAGCTTTCTTT.

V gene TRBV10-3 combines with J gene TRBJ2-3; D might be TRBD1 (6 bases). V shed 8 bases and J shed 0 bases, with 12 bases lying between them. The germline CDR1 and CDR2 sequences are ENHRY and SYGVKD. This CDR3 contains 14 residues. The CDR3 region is CAIALGGSTDTQYF. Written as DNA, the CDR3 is TGTGCCATCGCCCTTGGGGGCAGCACAGATACGCAGTATTTT.

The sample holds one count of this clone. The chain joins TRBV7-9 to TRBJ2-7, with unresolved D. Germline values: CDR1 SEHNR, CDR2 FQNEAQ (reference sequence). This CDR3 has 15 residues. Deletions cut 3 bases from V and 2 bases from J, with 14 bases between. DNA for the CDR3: TGTGCCAGCAGCTTTGTAGGACCCTCGACCTACGAGCAGTACTTC. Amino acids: CASSFVGPSTYEQYF.

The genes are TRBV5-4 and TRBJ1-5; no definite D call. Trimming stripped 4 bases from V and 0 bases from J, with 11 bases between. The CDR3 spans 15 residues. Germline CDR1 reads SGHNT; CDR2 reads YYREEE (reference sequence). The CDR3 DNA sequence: TGTGCCAGCAGCCCGGACGCTAATAGCAATCAGCCCCAGCATTTT. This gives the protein CASSPDANSNQPQHF.

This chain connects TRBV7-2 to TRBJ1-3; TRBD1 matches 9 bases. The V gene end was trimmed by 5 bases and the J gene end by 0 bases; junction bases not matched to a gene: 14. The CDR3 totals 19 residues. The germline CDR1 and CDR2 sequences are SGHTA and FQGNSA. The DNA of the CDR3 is TGTGCCAGCAGCACACGATACACACAGGGGGCCCTCTCTGGAAACACCATATATTTT. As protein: CASSTRYTQGALSGNTIYF.

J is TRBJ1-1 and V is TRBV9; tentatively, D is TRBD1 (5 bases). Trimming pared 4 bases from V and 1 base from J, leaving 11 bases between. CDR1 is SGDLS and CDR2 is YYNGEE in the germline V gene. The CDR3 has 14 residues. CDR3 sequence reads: CASSPRGGNTEAFF. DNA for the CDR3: TGTGCCAGCAGCCCACGTGGGGGGAACACTGAAGCTTTCTTT.

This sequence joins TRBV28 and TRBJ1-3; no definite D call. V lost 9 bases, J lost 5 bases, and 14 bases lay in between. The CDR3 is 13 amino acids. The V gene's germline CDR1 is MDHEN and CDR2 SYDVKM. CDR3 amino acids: CASFTLERNTIYF. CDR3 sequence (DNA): TGTGCCAGTTTTACCCTAGAACGAAACACCATATATTTT.

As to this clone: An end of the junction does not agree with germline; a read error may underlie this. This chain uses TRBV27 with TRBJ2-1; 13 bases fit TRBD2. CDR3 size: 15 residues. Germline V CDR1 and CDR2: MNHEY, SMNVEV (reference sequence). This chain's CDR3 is CASSPGTSGVNEQLF. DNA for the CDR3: TGTGCCAGCAGTCCGGGGACTAGCGGGGTCAATGAGCAGCTCTTC.

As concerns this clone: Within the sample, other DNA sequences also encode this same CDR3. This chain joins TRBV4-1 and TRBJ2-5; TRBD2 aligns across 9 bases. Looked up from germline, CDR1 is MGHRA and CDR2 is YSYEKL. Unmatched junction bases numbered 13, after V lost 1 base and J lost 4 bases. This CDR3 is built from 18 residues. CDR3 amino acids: CASSQAAAGGLGGETQYF. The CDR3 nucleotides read TGCGCCAGCAGCCAAGCCGCAGCGGGGGGCCTGGGGGGAGAGACCCAGTACTTC.

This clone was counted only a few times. The CDR3 DNA sequence: TGTGCCAGCAGCTCTAGAGCGGGGTACACCGGGGAGCTGTTTTTT. It yields the protein CASSSRAGYTGELFF. The genes are TRBV7-7 and TRBJ2-2; 7 bases line up with TRBD2. This CDR3 comprises 15 residues. Per germline, CDR1 SSHAT and CDR2 FNYEAQ (reference sequence). Trimming removed 4 bases from V and 3 bases from J; junction bases left unmatched: 5.

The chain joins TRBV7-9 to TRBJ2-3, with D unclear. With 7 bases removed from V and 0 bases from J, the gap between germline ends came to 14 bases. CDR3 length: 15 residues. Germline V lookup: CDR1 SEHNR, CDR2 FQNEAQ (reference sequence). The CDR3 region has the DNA TGTGCCAGCACCCCCAAGGCGCGGAGCACAGATACGCAGTATTTT. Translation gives CASTPKARSTDTQYF.

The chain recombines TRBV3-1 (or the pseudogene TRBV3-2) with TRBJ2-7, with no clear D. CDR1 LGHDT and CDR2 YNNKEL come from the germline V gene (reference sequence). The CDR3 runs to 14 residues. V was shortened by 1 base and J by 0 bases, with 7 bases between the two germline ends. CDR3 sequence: CASSQGSFSYEQYF. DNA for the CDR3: TGTGCCAGCAGCCAAGGGAGTTTCTCCTACGAGCAGTACTTC.

CDR3 sequence: CASSRVRGQETQYF. The CDR3 bases are TGTGCCAGCAGTAGGGTCAGGGGACAGGAGACCCAGTACTTC. The chain employs TRBV2 and TRBJ2-5, with 7 bases fitting TRBD1. This CDR3 comprises 14 residues. Trimming at V came to 5 bases and at J to 5 bases, leaving 8 bases not matched to a gene. Per the germline V gene, CDR1 is SNHLY and CDR2 is FYNNEI.

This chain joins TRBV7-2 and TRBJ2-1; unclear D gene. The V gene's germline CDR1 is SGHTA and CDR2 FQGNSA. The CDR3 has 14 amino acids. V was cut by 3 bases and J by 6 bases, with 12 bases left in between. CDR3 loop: CASSLLLTSNEQFF. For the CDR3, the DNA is TGTGCCAGCAGCTTGTTACTGACCAGCAATGAGCAGTTCTTC.

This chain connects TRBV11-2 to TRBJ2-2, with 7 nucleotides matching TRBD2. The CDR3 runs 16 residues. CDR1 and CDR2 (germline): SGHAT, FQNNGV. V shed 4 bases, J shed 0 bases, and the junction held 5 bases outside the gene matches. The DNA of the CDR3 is TGTGCCAGCAGCTCACTGGGACTAACGAACACCGGGGAGCTGTTTTTT. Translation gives CASSSLGLTNTGELFF.